The 32 T cell receptor beta chains reported below all come from one sample, sequenced in a study of Ad26.COV2.S vaccination and SARS-CoV-2 variants. The table came from immunoSEQ multiplex PCR; TCRdb's copy has only in-frame clones and leaves some out. Among about 180,000 clones, around nine tenths were seen once, and the ten largest hold 5.5% to 6%. Source: peripheral blood, taken after recovery from COVID-19. These receptors were taken from a human donor who had recovered from COVID-19.

This chain uses TRBV19 with TRBJ2-5, with 7 bases matching TRBD2. V shed 7 bases, J shed 7 bases, and the junction held 9 bases outside the gene matches. CDR1 is LNHDA and CDR2 is SQIVND in the germline V gene (reference sequence). This CDR3 has 13 residues. The CDR3 sequence: CASMGGTRGTQYF. CDR3 DNA sequence: TGTGCCAGTATGGGGGGGACCCGCGGGACCCAGTACTTC.

V usage is TRBV5-5 and J usage is TRBJ1-2; 10 positions match TRBD1. V gave up 5 bases and J gave up 3 bases; unmatched junction bases: 7. Germline values: CDR1 SGHKS, CDR2 YYEKEE (reference sequence). CDR3 size: 15 residues. DNA of the CDR3: TGTGCCAGCAGATTCGACAGGGGGCAGGACTATGGCTACACCTTC. Translation gives CASRFDRGQDYGYTF.

This clone was seen a handful of times. J is TRBJ2-7 and V is TRBV4-1, with D hard to call. Germline CDR1 MGHRA, CDR2 YSYEKL. V lost 1 base and J 5 bases, leaving 6 bases between the germline ends. The CDR3 contains 12 residues. The CDR3 sequence: CASSQGLDEQYF. CDR3 nucleotides: TGCGCCAGCAGCCAAGGACTCGACGAGCAGTACTTC.

The chain links TRBV25-1 to TRBJ2-5; 9 bases map to TRBD1. With 5 bases clipped from V and 5 bases from J, the junction kept 6 bases outside the gene matches. Germline-derived CDR1 and CDR2 are MGHDK and SYGVNS. The CDR3 is 14 residues long. In DNA form, the CDR3 reads TGTGCCAGCAGTCTACAGGGGGCAGGGGAGACCCAGTACTTC. Translation: CASSLQGAGETQYF.

The chain joins TRBV7-9 to TRBJ1-5; 8 positions match TRBD1. Trimming at V came to 9 bases and at J to 0 bases, leaving 7 bases not matched to a gene. Germline V CDR1 and CDR2: SEHNR, FQNEAQ (reference sequence). The CDR3 is 15 residues long. The CDR3 sequence is CASDRGANSNQPQHF. The CDR3, as DNA: TGTGCCAGTGACAGGGGTGCAAATAGCAATCAGCCCCAGCATTTT.

This clone was detected a few times. This chain links TRBV2 with TRBJ2-7, with no clear D. Germline V lookup: CDR1 SNHLY, CDR2 FYNNEI. This CDR3 is 12 amino acids long. Trimming left V 6 bases short and J 3 bases short, with 9 bases between. The CDR3 nucleotides are TGTGCCAGCAGGCGAGTCGGCTACGAGCAGTACTTC. Protein product: CASRRVGYEQYF.

The chain combines TRBV20-1 with TRBJ1-5; D uncertain. Trimming stripped 6 bases from V and 0 bases from J, with 6 bases between. CDR1 is DFQATT and CDR2 is SNEGSKA in the germline V gene (reference sequence). The CDR3 covers 12 residues. Written as DNA, the CDR3 is TGCAGTGCAAGTCTTAGCAATCAGCCCCAGCATTTT. This codes for CSASLSNQPQHF.

The chain uses TRBV11-2 and TRBJ2-7; D possibly corresponds to TRBD2 (6 bases). Germline V gene lookup returns CDR1 SGHAT and CDR2 FQNNGV. The CDR3 runs to 16 residues. The V and J ends lost 8 bases and 3 bases respectively, with 23 bases between them. CDR3 residues: CASARGGNPLLYEQYF. In nucleotides, the CDR3 is TGTGCCAGCGCTCGTGGGGGGAACCCTCTCCTCTACGAGCAGTACTTC.

The CDR3 nucleotides are TGTGCCAGCAGTTACCTACAGGCTAACTATGGCTACACCTTC. This sequence encodes CASSYLQANYGYTF. The rearrangement links TRBV6-2 or TRBV6-3 to TRBJ1-2; tentative D call: TRBD1 (5 bases). Germline values: CDR1 MNHEY, CDR2 SVGEGT. The CDR3 runs to 14 residues. The V end was cut by 2 bases, the J end by 0 bases, with 7 bases between.

This clone was found once. The chain uses TRBV9 and TRBJ2-5; 9 bases line up with TRBD1. This CDR3 is built from 15 residues. V lost 3 bases, J lost 1 base, and 4 bases stayed unmatched. The germline V gene encodes CDR1 SGDLS and CDR2 YYNGEE. The CDR3 nucleotides read TGTGCCAGCAGCGGAGCGGGACAGGGCCAAGAGACCCAGTACTTC. This sequence encodes CASSGAGQGQETQYF. Filled out from reference TRBV9 and TRBJ2-5, the complete variable domain reads DSGVTQTPKHLITATGQRVTLRCSPRSGDLSVYWYQQSLDQGLQFLIQYYNGEERAKGNILERFSAQQFPDLHSELNLSSLELGDSALYFCASSGAGQGQETQYFGPGTRLLVL.

This clone was seen a few times. The V call is TRBV3-1 (or the pseudogene TRBV3-2), the J call TRBJ1-6; D perhaps matches TRBD1 (6 bases). The CDR3 covers 19 residues. The V and J ends lost 4 bases and 9 bases respectively, with 28 bases between them. The germline CDR1 and CDR2 sequences are LGHDT and YNNKEL (reference sequence). CDR3 sequence (DNA): TGTGCCAGCAGCCCCGCAAAGGGATTCCCAGGGGCGCTTACTTCACCCCTCCACTTT. Translating gives CASSPAKGFPGALTSPLHF.

The chain employs TRBV2 and TRBJ2-1; 8 bases map to TRBD1. Germline V gene sequence: CDR1 SNHLY, CDR2 FYNNEI. Trimming at V came to 11 bases and at J to 7 bases, leaving 13 bases not matched to a gene. CDR3 length: 14 amino acids. The CDR3 here is CASPGQGALNEQFF. CDR3 coding DNA: TGTGCCTCCCCCGGGCAGGGGGCCCTAAATGAGCAGTTCTTC.

The genes are TRBV24-1 and TRBJ1-2; D is perhaps TRBD1 (5 bases). CDR1 and CDR2 (germline): KGHDR, SFDVKD. This CDR3 contains 12 residues. V dropped 10 bases and J dropped 4 bases, with 12 bases sitting between them. CDR3 in DNA: TGTGCCACTGGGACTCCTGGCTATGGCTACACCTTC. Residues: CATGTPGYGYTF.

The J gene is TRBJ1-1, the V gene TRBV10-2; 7 nucleotides match TRBD1. Trimming at V came to 0 bases and at J to 8 bases, leaving 3 bases not matched to a gene. The CDR3 loop spans 13 amino acids. Germline V gene data show CDR1 as WSHSY and CDR2 as SAAADI. In nucleotides, the CDR3 is TGCGCCAGCAGTGAGTCGCTAGGGGGCGAAGCTTTCTTT. This gives the protein CASSESLGGEAFF.

The chain has TRBV7-9 and TRBJ1-4; TRBD1 agrees at 7 bases. Trimming at V came to 5 bases and at J to 2 bases, leaving 17 bases not matched to a gene. Germline lookup yields CDR1 SEHNR and CDR2 FQNEAQ (reference sequence). CDR3 length equals 19 residues. The CDR3 DNA sequence: TGTGCCAGCAGCACGGGTTACAGGGGTGGTTTCAGTACTAATGAAAAACTGTTTTTT. Translated: CASSTGYRGGFSTNEKLFF.

The CDR3 protein is CASSTLARVETQYF. As DNA, the CDR3 is TGTGCCAGCAGCACGCTCGCCCGGGTGGAGACCCAGTACTTC. This chain joins TRBV5-4 and TRBJ2-5; D ambiguous. CDR1 SGHNT and CDR2 YYREEE come from the germline V gene (reference sequence). The CDR3 totals 14 residues. The V and J ends lost 4 bases and 5 bases respectively, with 15 bases between them.

The chain's CDR3 is CASSLVFSDEQFF. The CDR3 region has the DNA TGTGCCAGCAGCTTAGTGTTTTCGGATGAGCAGTTCTTC. This chain connects TRBV11-1 to TRBJ2-1; no definite D call. CDR1 and CDR2 (germline): SGHAT, FQDESV (reference sequence). V shed 1 base and J shed 8 bases, with 9 bases lying between them. This CDR3 has 13 amino acids. Based on the CDR3 plus reference TRBV11-1 and TRBJ2-1, the full variable domain is EAEVAQSPRYKITEKSQAVAFWCDPISGHATLYWYRQILGQGPELLVQFQDESVVDDSQLPKDRFSAERLKGVDSTLKIQPAELGDSAMYLCASSLVFSDEQFFGPGTRLTVL.

The genes are TRBV7-6 and TRBJ2-3, with D possibly TRBD2 on 6 matching bases. This CDR3 is built from 15 residues. Trimming pared 2 bases from V and 2 bases from J, leaving 11 bases between. Germline CDR1 reads SGHVS; CDR2 reads FNYEAQ. The CDR3 nucleotides are TGTGCCAGCAGCTTACTAGCGCTAGCCACAGATACGCAGTATTTT. The encoded protein is CASSLLALATDTQYF.

The CDR3 loop is CASHSNTGELFF. The CDR3 nucleotides read TGTGCCAGCCATTCGAACACCGGGGAGCTGTTTTTT. The genes are TRBV25-1 and TRBJ2-2; D uncertain. Trimming took 8 bases from V and 0 from J, leaving 4 bases between them. Per germline, CDR1 MGHDK and CDR2 SYGVNS. There are 12 residues in the CDR3.

This chain links TRBV7-9 with TRBJ2-3; 9 nucleotides match TRBD2. J was trimmed by 4 bases and V by 1 base; bases with no gene match: 15. Germline values: CDR1 SEHNR, CDR2 FQNEAQ (reference sequence). This CDR3 is built from 19 residues. DNA for the CDR3: TGTGCCAGCAGCTTAGGAAGGTTTGCGGGAGGGCCTATGGCAGATACGCAGTATTTT. Its protein product is CASSLGRFAGGPMADTQYF.

This clone showed up just once. The V and J genes are TRBV13 and TRBJ1-6; D call uncertain. The V and J ends lost 4 bases and 9 bases respectively, with 13 bases between them. The CDR3 runs 14 residues. The germline CDR1 and CDR2 sequences are PRHDT and FYEKMQ (reference sequence). This CDR3 is CASSSALAISPLHF. As DNA, the CDR3 is TGTGCCAGCAGCTCGGCCTTAGCAATTTCACCCCTCCACTTT.

The chain employs TRBV30 and TRBJ2-7, with TRBD2 matching 7 bases. The V and J ends lost 6 bases and 2 bases, in that order; junction bases with no gene match: 7. Looked up from germline, CDR1 is GTSNPN and CDR2 is SVGIG (reference sequence). This CDR3 contains 13 residues. The CDR3 coding sequence is TGTGCCTGCTCCCCGGGGGGTCCCTACGAGCAGTACTTC. Its protein product is CACSPGGPYEQYF. The variable domain in full, with the rest retrieved from reference TRBV30 and TRBJ2-7, is SQTIHQWPATLVQPVGSPLSLECTVEGTSNPNLYWYRQAAGRGLQLLFYSVGIGQISSEVPQNLSASRPQDRQFILSSKKLLLSDSGFYLCACSPGGPYEQYFGPGTRLTVT.

This clone was picked up a small number of times. This chain joins TRBV7-9 and TRBJ1-4; D may be TRBD1 (6 bases). Trimming pared 2 bases from V and 8 bases from J, leaving 12 bases between. The CDR3 contains 14 residues. From germline, CDR1 is SEHNR and CDR2 FQNEAQ (reference sequence). The CDR3 coding sequence is TGTGCCAGCAGCTTAAGGGGGGCCGACGAAAAACTGTTTTTT. Amino acid sequence: CASSLRGADEKLFF.

This chain joins TRBV19 and TRBJ2-1; possibly TRBD1 for D (6 bases). Germline values: CDR1 LNHDA, CDR2 SQIVND (reference sequence). Trimming took off 5 bases at V and 4 bases at J, with 12 bases between the two ends. CDR3 length: 14 residues. The chain's CDR3 is CASSLGTKYNEQFF. In DNA form, the CDR3 reads TGTGCCAGTAGTCTCGGGACAAAGTACAATGAGCAGTTCTTC. The entire variable domain, with the rest obtained from reference TRBV19 and TRBJ2-1, is as follows: DGGITQSPKYLFRKEGQNVTLSCEQNLNHDAMYWYRQDPGQGLRLIYYSQIVNDFQKGDIAEGYSVSREKKESFPLTVTSAQKNPTAFYLCASSLGTKYNEQFFGPGTRLTVL.

Notes on this clone: This specimen includes other DNA sequences encoding the same CDR3. The gene calls are TRBV2 and TRBJ2-7; no clear D gene. Trimming took off 3 bases at V and 4 bases at J, with 7 bases between the two ends. The CDR3 is made up of 12 amino acids. Germline loops: CDR1 SNHLY, CDR2 FYNNEI. The CDR3 region is CASSDYGYEQYF. As DNA, the CDR3 is TGTGCCAGCAGTGATTACGGTTACGAGCAGTACTTC.

This chain connects TRBV5-4 to TRBJ2-1, with TRBD2 matching over 12 bases. J was trimmed by 3 bases and V by 4 bases; bases with no gene match: 8. Per the germline V gene, CDR1 is SGHNT and CDR2 is YYREEE (reference sequence). The CDR3 has 17 amino acids. The CDR3 DNA reads TGTGCCAGCAGCACCGACGGACTAGCGGGGATCTACAATGAGCAGTTCTTC. As protein: CASSTDGLAGIYNEQFF.

This clone came up a few times. The V and J genes are TRBV7-8 and TRBJ2-7; no reliable D call. Looked up from germline, CDR1 is SGHVS and CDR2 is FQNEAQ. Trimming took 0 bases from V and 5 from J, leaving 2 bases between them. There are 11 residues in the CDR3. The CDR3 DNA follows: TGTGCCAGCAGCTTAGCCCACGAGCAGTACTTC. It is translated as CASSLAHEQYF.

The genes are TRBV9 and TRBJ1-1, with TRBD1 identical over 10 bases. Germline assignment: CDR1 SGDLS and CDR2 YYNGEE. The CDR3 length is 15 residues. Germline trimming cut 0 bases from V and 3 bases from J; bases unmatched to any gene: 2. CDR3 nucleotides: TGTGCCAGCAGCGTAGTCGGGACAGGGGACACTGAAGCTTTCTTT. It translates to CASSVVGTGDTEAFF.

Concerning this clone itself: Different DNA sequences within this sample yield the same CDR3. The chain links TRBV6-1 to TRBJ2-1; D not resolved. Germline assignment: CDR1 MNHNS and CDR2 SASEGT. V lost 1 base and J lost 7, with 5 bases in between. This CDR3 region has 12 residues. The CDR3 DNA sequence: TGTGCCAGCAGTGAAGTGGGGAATGAGCAGTTCTTC. Encoded protein: CASSEVGNEQFF.

The chain carries TRBV4-2 and TRBJ2-1; 14 bases match TRBD2. CDR3 length: 16 amino acids. After removal of 5 bases from V and 8 bases from J, the junction contained 8 bases not matched to a gene. Germline values: CDR1 LGHNA, CDR2 YNFKEQ. The CDR3 is CASSSGTSGGGYEQFF. The CDR3 DNA is TGTGCCAGCAGCTCCGGGACTAGCGGGGGTGGGTATGAGCAGTTCTTC.

The chain recombines TRBV10-3 with TRBJ1-4; no clear D gene. V lost 2 bases to trimming and J lost 4 bases, with 8 bases between them. Germline loops: CDR1 ENHRY, CDR2 SYGVKD. The CDR3 is 14 residues long. The CDR3 protein is CAISEPEFNEKLFF. The CDR3 nucleotides are TGTGCCATCAGTGAGCCGGAGTTTAATGAAAAACTGTTTTTT.

The gene calls are TRBV6-4 and TRBJ2-1; 8 bases agree with TRBD2. Trimming cost V 6 bases and J 8 bases; bases outside gene matches: 15. Germline lookup yields CDR1 MRHNA and CDR2 SNTAGT. The CDR3 runs to 16 residues. Written as DNA, the CDR3 is TGTGCCAGCAGAGTCCGGGGGGGGACTGGCCATCATGAGCAGTTCTTC. Its protein is CASRVRGGTGHHEQFF.